These 27 T cell receptor beta chains originate from one sample sequenced in a study of shared clonotypes between healthy human individuals. TCRdb's copy holds only in-frame clones and misses some; the assay was immunoSEQ multiplex PCR. The data show approximately 740,000 clones, over 90% seen once. Terminally differentiated effector memory CD45RA+ cells were left out of the naive CD8 fraction, which was CD45RO-negative and positively selected for CCR7. Sequencing input: naive CD8+ T cells sorted from blood. Receptors originate from a man younger than 45 in good health.

This sequence joins TRBV7-8 and TRBJ2-3; D gene uncertain. The V gene's germline CDR1 is SGHVS and CDR2 FQNEAQ. Trimming took 5 bases from V and 2 from J, leaving 17 bases between them. This CDR3 is 16 amino acids long. Here the CDR3 reads CASSPGSRQPTDTQYF. As DNA, the CDR3 is TGTGCCAGCAGCCCGGGCTCGCGTCAGCCCACAGATACGCAGTATTTT.

The rearrangement uses TRBV19 and TRBJ2-7; 7 nucleotides line up with TRBD2. The V and J ends lost 4 bases and 3 bases, in that order; junction bases with no gene match: 6. This CDR3 is built from 14 residues. The germline CDR1 and CDR2 sequences are LNHDA and SQIVND (reference sequence). CDR3 protein: CASSNGTNLYEQYF. The CDR3 DNA follows: TGTGCCAGTAGTAACGGGACTAACCTCTACGAGCAGTACTTC.

J is TRBJ2-7 and V is TRBV9; the D gene is possibly TRBD2 (5 bases). The germline V and J ends were trimmed by 5 bases and 3 bases, with 18 bases remaining between them. This CDR3 spans 15 amino acids. Germline V gene data show CDR1 as SGDLS and CDR2 as YYNGEE. The CDR3 region has the DNA TGTGCCAGCAGTCTGGACGAGACGGGGAACTACGAGCAGTACTTC. As protein: CASSLDETGNYEQYF.

This clone occurred once. This rearrangement joins TRBV6-6 to TRBJ2-5; 7 bases are shared with TRBD2. J was trimmed by 5 bases and V by 4 bases; bases with no gene match: 10. Germline CDR1 MNHNY, CDR2 SVGAGI (reference sequence). CDR3 size: 15 residues. The CDR3 DNA is TGTGCCAGCAGTTTCATAGGGGCCGGGGGGGAGACCCAGTACTTC. Protein product: CASSFIGAGGETQYF.

A few counts support this clone. The gene calls are TRBV7-9 and TRBJ1-1; 7 nucleotides match TRBD1. This CDR3 has 15 residues. CDR1 is SEHNR, CDR2 FQNEAQ, per germline (reference sequence). The J segment lost 1 base and the V segment lost 5 bases, leaving 7 bases of the junction unmatched. The CDR3 bases are TGTGCCAGCAGCCCACCCGGGACAGAGAACACTGAAGCTTTCTTT. Translation gives CASSPPGTENTEAFF. The whole variable domain, filled in from reference TRBV7-9 and TRBJ1-1, reads DTGVSQNPRHKITKRGQNVTFRCDPISEHNRLYWYRQTLGQGPEFLTYFQNEAQLEKSRLLSDRFSAERPKGSFSTLEIQRTEQGDSAMYLCASSPPGTENTEAFFGQGTRLTVV.

CDR3 loop: CASSLGSLNTEAFF. CDR3 DNA: TGTGCCAGCAGCTTAGGCAGCCTGAACACTGAAGCTTTCTTT. The chain is built from TRBV11-2 and TRBJ1-1; D remains unclear. CDR1 is SGHAT, CDR2 FQNNGV, per germline. Between the trimmed V and J ends, which lost 1 base and 0 bases, there was a span of 6 bases. This CDR3 is built from 14 residues.

The chain uses TRBV7-6 and TRBJ1-1; TRBD1 might be the D (5 bases). Trimming cost V 2 bases and J 5 bases, with 12 bases left between them. This CDR3 has 14 amino acids. In germline, CDR1 is SGHVS, CDR2 FNYEAQ. CDR3 sequence reads: CASSLNTGVTEAFF. CDR3 in DNA: TGTGCCAGCAGCTTAAACACGGGGGTTACTGAAGCTTTCTTT.

This clone was seen more than once but under ten times. The chain couples TRBV4-1 to TRBJ2-7, with 7 bases that match TRBD1. The V segment lost 5 bases and the J segment 2 bases; nucleotides outside the gene matches: 3. Germline CDR1 reads MGHRA; CDR2 reads YSYEKL. The CDR3 consists of 13 residues. In DNA form, the CDR3 reads TGCGCCAGCAGCGACAGGGAAACCTACGAGCAGTACTTC. It is translated as CASSDRETYEQYF.

Worth noting for this clone: A much larger clone sits a single nucleotide away, making a read error possible. In the same sample, other DNA sequences code for this CDR3. This sequence joins TRBV9 and TRBJ2-2; D gene unclear. V was clipped by 3 bases and J by 0 bases, with 0 bases between them. This CDR3 spans 12 amino acids. Germline CDR1 is SGDLS and CDR2 is YYNGEE. The DNA of the CDR3 is TGTGCCAGCAGCGCGAACACCGGGGAGCTGTTTTTT. This codes for CASSANTGELFF.

The chain combines TRBV19 with TRBJ1-2, with 7 bases fitting TRBD1. The trim removed 3 bases at V and 4 bases at J, leaving 11 bases unmatched. The V gene's germline CDR1 is LNHDA and CDR2 SQIVND (reference sequence). The CDR3 covers 16 residues. This CDR3 reads CASSIRQGEVPYGYTF. The CDR3 nucleotides read TGTGCCAGTAGTATCCGGCAGGGGGAAGTCCCCTATGGCTACACCTTC.

V and J are TRBV5-1 and TRBJ1-5, with D hard to call. This CDR3 has 16 amino acids. The germline CDR1 and CDR2 sequences are SGHRS and YFSETQ. V dropped 7 bases and J dropped 3 bases, with 20 bases sitting between them. Here the CDR3 DNA reads TGCGCCAGCCCCCATTCGTCAGTTCCACTCAATCAGCCCCAGCATTTT. Translated: CASPHSSVPLNQPQHF.

This chain uses TRBV29-1 with TRBJ2-7; D remains unclear. Trimming left V 4 bases short and J 1 base short, with 8 bases between. This CDR3 has 12 residues. Germline CDR1 reads SQVTM; CDR2 reads ANQGSEA. As DNA, the CDR3 is TGCAGCGTTGCTGACGTGTCCTACGAGCAGTACTTC. Amino acid sequence: CSVADVSYEQYF.

CDR3 coding DNA: TGTGCCAGTAGAAACAGGGGTAGCACTGAAGCTTTCTTT. Translating it yields CASRNRGSTEAFF. The rearrangement joins TRBV27 to TRBJ1-1; 7 bases fit TRBD1. In germline, CDR1 is MNHEY, CDR2 SMNVEV (reference sequence). The CDR3 totals 13 residues. V lost 9 bases, J lost 4 bases, and 8 bases stayed unmatched.

The J gene is TRBJ2-1, the V gene TRBV29-1, with a weak D call TRBD1 (6 bases). The CDR3 covers 12 residues. V lost 7 bases and J lost 9, with 16 bases in between. Germline CDR1 is SQVTM and CDR2 is ANQGSEA. CDR3 loop: CSAEVGGVEQFF. DNA of the CDR3: TGCAGCGCCGAAGTAGGGGGAGTTGAGCAGTTCTTC.

The chain couples TRBV7-9 to TRBJ2-5; the D is unclear. V lost 5 bases and J lost 0, with 4 bases in between. The CDR3 runs to 12 residues. The V gene's germline CDR1 is SEHNR and CDR2 FQNEAQ (reference sequence). In DNA, the CDR3 is TGTGCCAGCAGCGGGTACCAAGAGACCCAGTACTTC. It is translated as CASSGYQETQYF.

The chain employs TRBV30 and TRBJ2-1, with TRBD1 identical over 8 bases. The CDR3 extends over 13 amino acids. The V segment lost 1 base and the J segment 8 bases; nucleotides outside the gene matches: 4. The germline gives CDR1 GTSNPN, CDR2 SVGIG (reference sequence). The CDR3 loop is CAWSAGTGYEQFF. The CDR3 DNA sequence: TGTGCCTGGAGTGCAGGGACAGGCTATGAGCAGTTCTTC. Filled out from reference TRBV30 and TRBJ2-1, the complete variable domain reads SQTIHQWPATLVQPVGSPLSLECTVEGTSNPNLYWYRQAAGRGLQLLFYSVGIGQISSEVPQNLSASRPQDRQFILSSKKLLLSDSGFYLCAWSAGTGYEQFFGPGTRLTVL.

The chain uses TRBV9 and TRBJ2-1; D is unresolved. CDR1 SGDLS and CDR2 YYNGEE come from the germline V gene. Trimming took 3 bases from V and 5 from J, leaving 9 bases between them. This CDR3 comprises 13 residues. The CDR3 nucleotides read TGTGCCAGCAGCGGGAAAAGGAACAATGAGCAGTTCTTC. Its protein product is CASSGKRNNEQFF.

The chain joins TRBV4-3 to TRBJ2-3; D perhaps matches TRBD1 (6 bases). The CDR3 runs to 15 residues. V gave up 1 base and J gave up 8 bases, with 16 bases separating them. The germline V gene has CDR1 LGHNA and CDR2 YSLEER. This chain's CDR3 is CASSQARDTTGTQYF. CDR3 DNA: TGCGCCAGCAGCCAAGCTAGGGACACCACGGGTACGCAGTATTTT.

The chain is built from TRBV7-9 and TRBJ2-1; D possibly corresponds to TRBD2 (5 bases). CDR1 and CDR2 from the germline V gene are SEHNR and FQNEAQ (reference sequence). CDR3 size: 17 residues. V was pared by 4 bases and J by 2 bases, with 18 bases between. CDR3 protein: CASSSGITPSPYNEQFF. The DNA for the CDR3 is TGTGCCAGCAGCTCCGGGATTACTCCTTCCCCCTACAATGAGCAGTTCTTC. The full variable domain, completed using reference TRBV7-9 and TRBJ2-1, is DTGVSQNPRHKITKRGQNVTFRCDPISEHNRLYWYRQTLGQGPEFLTYFQNEAQLEKSRLLSDRFSAERPKGSFSTLEIQRTEQGDSAMYLCASSSGITPSPYNEQFFGPGTRLTVL.

This chain joins TRBV9 and TRBJ2-1, with unresolved D. Germline CDR1 is SGDLS and CDR2 is YYNGEE. The CDR3 consists of 12 residues. Trimming took 7 bases from V and 6 from J, leaving 11 bases between them. The CDR3 DNA sequence: TGTGCCAGCCTGTCCGCCACCAATGAGCAGTTCTTC. Translation gives CASLSATNEQFF. Variable domain in full (rest from reference TRBV9 and TRBJ2-1): DSGVTQTPKHLITATGQRVTLRCSPRSGDLSVYWYQQSLDQGLQFLIQYYNGEERAKGNILERFSAQQFPDLHSELNLSSLELGDSALYFCASLSATNEQFFGPGTRLTVL.

J is TRBJ2-1 and V is TRBV7-2, with 7 bases aligning to TRBD2. V trimming: 5 bases; J trimming: 4 bases; junction bases outside the gene matches: 11. CDR1 SGHTA and CDR2 FQGNSA come from the germline V gene. The CDR3 length is 16 residues. The CDR3 nucleotides read TGTGCCAGCAGCCCCAACGGCGGACTAGTTTACAATGAGCAGTTCTTC. Translated, it gives CASSPNGGLVYNEQFF.

This clone was observed a single time. V usage is TRBV9 and J usage is TRBJ2-7; 7 bases align to TRBD1. V lost 6 bases to trimming and J lost 0 bases; unmatched junction nucleotides: 6. CDR3 size: 14 residues. Germline CDR1 is SGDLS and CDR2 is YYNGEE. CDR3 region: CASNEGGNSYEQYF. The DNA for the CDR3 is TGTGCCAGCAACGAAGGGGGCAACTCCTACGAGCAGTACTTC.

The rearrangement joins TRBV19 to TRBJ2-7; 9 bases match TRBD2. The CDR3 is 17 amino acids. V lost 5 bases, J lost 3 bases, and 14 bases stayed unmatched. Germline assignment: CDR1 LNHDA and CDR2 SQIVND (reference sequence). The CDR3 bases are TGTGCCAGTAGTTTCAGAGCCCGGACTAGCGAGAACTACGAGCAGTACTTC. Its protein product is CASSFRARTSENYEQYF.

CDR3 coding DNA: TGTGCCAGCAGTGAGCCAGACAGGGTAAGGGATGAGCAGTTCTTC. This encodes CASSEPDRVRDEQFF. The chain joins TRBV6-1 to TRBJ2-1, with 7 bases matching TRBD1. CDR3 size: 15 residues. Germline-derived CDR1 and CDR2 are MNHNS and SASEGT. Losses at the gene ends were 3 bases for V and 8 bases for J; bases not matched to a gene: 10.

The chain recombines TRBV29-1 with TRBJ2-5, with 10 bases lining up with TRBD2. V shed 4 bases and J 5 bases; nucleotides not matched to a gene: 7. This CDR3 is 14 amino acids long. The V gene's germline CDR1 is SQVTM and CDR2 ANQGSEA. CDR3 DNA: TGCAGCGTTGTAATAGCGGGAGGTGAGGAGACCCAGTACTTC. Translation: CSVVIAGGEETQYF.

The rearrangement links TRBV10-3 to TRBJ2-7; TRBD2 aligns across 9 bases. The V gene's germline CDR1 is ENHRY and CDR2 SYGVKD. Germline trimming cut 1 base from V and 3 bases from J; bases unmatched to any gene: 4. This CDR3 is 15 amino acids long. CDR3 sequence reads: CAISEWREGRYEQYF. The DNA of the CDR3 is TGTGCCATCAGTGAGTGGCGGGAGGGCCGCTACGAGCAGTACTTC.

The chain joins TRBV25-1 to TRBJ2-2; D gene ambiguous. Germline CDR1 and CDR2: MGHDK and SYGVNS. The CDR3 sequence is 15 residues long. The V end lost 5 bases, the J end lost 1 base, and 11 bases lay between the germline ends. CDR3 protein: CASSIIGENTGELFF. CDR3 in DNA: TGTGCCAGCAGTATAATTGGGGAGAACACCGGGGAGCTGTTTTTT.